Each of the 3 T cell receptor beta chains below was sequenced from the same sample in a study of regulatory T cells in long-lasting Graves disease. Construction of the TCR beta libraries employed iRepertoire HTBI primers in conjunction with Arm-PCR of CDR3 regions. TCRdb re-analysed the multiplex PCR reads in MiXCR, keeping a single row per CDR3 protein. Of roughly 610,000 distinct CDR3 sequences listed, roughly 15% are singletons. Time point given: newly diagnosed GD, antithyroid drugs for less than 3 months. From RNA extracted from PBMCs, the TCR library was made. The sample was also reused in another study, on T cells in Graves' hyperthyroidism and ophthalmopathy.

The sequencing used peripheral blood mononuclear cells (PBMCs), collected at new diagnosis, from a patient treated with antithyroid drugs. Source of these receptors: a man aged 18-30 years with Graves disease.

This chain uses TRBV20-1 with TRBJ2-1; weak D call: TRBD1 (5 bases). This CDR3 is built from 13 residues. Germline V gene data show CDR1 as DFQATT and CDR2 as SNEGSKA (reference sequence). Trimming pared 5 bases from V and 9 bases from J, leaving 17 bases between. This CDR3 reads CSALPDSDSEQFF. The CDR3 coding sequence is TGCAGTGCTCTTCCTGACAGTGACTCTGAGCAGTTCTTC.

The table lists this clonotype with many counts. V usage is TRBV7-3 and J usage is TRBJ2-5, with 13 bases that match TRBD2. After removal of 4 bases from V and 2 bases from J, the junction contained 1 base not matched to a gene. In germline, CDR1 is SGHTA, CDR2 FQGTGA. The CDR3 has 15 residues. CDR3 DNA: TGTGCCAGCAGCTCGGGACTAGCGGGACAAGAGACCCAGTACTTC. It is translated as CASSSGLAGQETQYF.

This chain joins TRBV20-1 and TRBJ1-3; D might be TRBD1 (5 bases). CDR3 size: 16 residues. Germline V gives CDR1 DFQATT, CDR2 SNEGSKA (reference sequence). Between the trimmed V and J ends, which lost 1 base and 4 bases, there was a span of 17 bases. CDR3 DNA: TGCAGTGCTAGAGCCCCGAGGCAGGGTGCAGGAAACACCATATATTTT. It yields the protein CSARAPRQGAGNTIYF.